This T cell receptor (beta chain) was identified during a study of blood T cell repertoires in COVID-19. Study-level background: Samples of COVID-19 (acute and convalescent) were obtained from the United States, Italy and Spain. From T cells, B-cell-depleted T cells, or PBMCs came the material, which was cDNA or gDNA.

Generated by immunoSEQ multiplex PCR, the TCRdb table keeps only in-frame clones and is missing some. In the table there are 65,000 to 95,000 clones, 80% to 90% of which are singletons. This clone was seen once. CDR1 and CDR2 from the germline V gene are MNHEY and SMNVEV (reference sequence). V lost 6 bases and J lost 2, with 11 bases in between. This CDR3 contains 14 residues. This rearrangement joins TRBV27 to TRBJ2-4; D is possibly TRBD1 (7 bases). The sequenced sample consisted of peripheral blood. This TCR derives from a woman aged 45-65 years with acute or convalescent COVID-19. DNA of the CDR3: TGTGCCAGCAGCGCGGGACAGACCAAAAACATTCAGTACTTC. This translates into CASSAGQTKNIQYF.